The 16 T cell receptor beta chains listed next were all sequenced from one sample in a study of shared clonotypes between healthy human individuals (dated by TCRdb to about 2020). Libraries were built with the immunoSEQ multiplex PCR assay. TCRdb obtained this table from immuneACCESS and retained in-frame rearrangements with V and J assigned. These tables miss some clones; where compared with another copy, unresolved V genes account for less than half of the shortfall, and the remainder is unexplained. This sample has about 92,000 clones in its table, and 68% of those were observed once. Together, the top ten hold about half of the sample. The specimen sequenced was memory CD8+ T cells sorted from blood. The sample's cell subset or site, from its label and the paper: CD45RO+ cells pooled with CCR7-negative TemRA cells. The receptors were gathered from a man between 25 and 39 years old in good health.

The gene calls are TRBV7-9 and TRBJ2-7, with D perhaps matching TRBD2 (5 bases). Trimming removed 8 bases at V and 5 bases at J, with 13 bases between. The CDR3 has 12 amino acids. CDR1 and CDR2 (germline): SEHNR, FQNEAQ (reference sequence). CDR3 in DNA: TGTGCCAGCGGCCTCATCGGGGACGAGCAGTACTTC. Protein: CASGLIGDEQYF.

This clone appeared many times. The chain couples TRBV6-5 to TRBJ2-7, with a possible D match to TRBD1 (6 bases). CDR1 is MNHEY and CDR2 is SVGAGI in the germline V gene. This CDR3 region has 15 residues. V was pared by 0 bases and J by 3 bases, with 12 bases between. This CDR3 is CASSYSPQGGYEQYF. The CDR3 DNA follows: TGTGCCAGCAGTTACTCTCCACAGGGCGGCTACGAGCAGTACTTC.

The rearrangement uses TRBV7-6 and TRBJ1-3; D ambiguous. The germline V and J ends were trimmed by 4 bases and 1 base, with 11 bases remaining between them. Germline-derived CDR1 and CDR2 are SGHVS and FNYEAQ. The CDR3 has 15 amino acids. CDR3 sequence (DNA): TGTGCCAGCAGCTCCACCAGCAGATCTGGAAACACCATATATTTT. Residues: CASSSTSRSGNTIYF.

The chain carries TRBV5-4 and TRBJ2-2; 9 nucleotides align to TRBD2. Germline loops: CDR1 SGHNT, CDR2 YYREEE (reference sequence). The CDR3 sequence is 16 residues long. The V gene end was trimmed by 5 bases and the J gene end by 4 bases; junction bases not matched to a gene: 9. CDR3 DNA sequence: TGTGCCAGCAGAGATCTCATGCGGGGGGGCACCGGGGAGCTGTTTTTT. Amino acid sequence: CASRDLMRGGTGELFF.

This clone was found a few times. The chain links TRBV7-9 to TRBJ2-7; D possibly matches TRBD1 or TRBD2 (5 bases each). Germline V CDR1 and CDR2: SEHNR, FQNEAQ (reference sequence). Trimming left V 4 bases short and J 6 bases short, with 10 bases between. The CDR3 runs 12 residues. The CDR3 protein is CASSSGTLEQYF. The DNA for the CDR3 is TGTGCCAGCAGCTCCGGGACCCTCGAGCAGTACTTC.

The gene calls are TRBV6-1 and TRBJ2-1; tentatively, D is TRBD2 (7 bases). Germline V gene data show CDR1 as MNHNS and CDR2 as SASEGT. The CDR3 length is 17 residues. V was trimmed by 1 base and J by 4 bases, leaving 17 bases between them. CDR3 residues: CASSEEGEGSPYNEQFF. The CDR3 nucleotides read TGTGCCAGCAGTGAAGAGGGGGAGGGTAGTCCGTACAATGAGCAGTTCTTC.

J is TRBJ2-5 and V is TRBV29-1, with D tentatively TRBD2 (6 bases). Germline values: CDR1 SQVTM, CDR2 ANQGSEA. This CDR3 comprises 15 residues. V lost 3 bases and J 4 bases, leaving 18 bases between the germline ends. The CDR3 sequence is CSVDMSGDLRETQYF. CDR3 coding DNA: TGCAGCGTTGATATGTCGGGAGATTTAAGAGAGACCCAGTACTTC.

This clone has only one observation. The chain joins TRBV27 to TRBJ2-1; D possibly corresponds to TRBD2 (5 bases). Trimming took 2 bases from V and 2 from J, leaving 16 bases between them. CDR1 MNHEY and CDR2 SMNVEV come from the germline V gene (reference sequence). The CDR3 has 17 amino acids. In DNA, the CDR3 is TGTGCCAGCAGTTTAGGGTCTAGCAGAGAGGCCTACAATGAGCAGTTCTTC. It translates to CASSLGSSREAYNEQFF.

This clone has a handful of counts. This sequence joins TRBV5-1 and TRBJ2-1; D is undetermined. V was shortened by 0 bases and J by 0 bases, with 10 bases between the two germline ends. The CDR3 extends over 16 amino acids. CDR1 is SGHRS and CDR2 is YFSETQ in the germline V gene. Here the CDR3 reads CASSLVGEHSYNEQFF. CDR3 in DNA: TGCGCCAGCAGCTTGGTGGGTGAACACTCCTACAATGAGCAGTTCTTC.

This chain links TRBV10-3 with TRBJ2-3; D possibly corresponds to TRBD1 (6 bases). The CDR3 covers 13 residues. Germline CDR1 and CDR2: ENHRY and SYGVKD. Trimming removed 11 bases at V and 3 bases at J, with 15 bases between. The chain's CDR3 is CASKKQGTDTQYF. The CDR3 DNA reads as TGTGCCTCGAAAAAACAGGGAACAGATACGCAGTATTTT.

The chain employs TRBV5-5 and TRBJ2-7; the D gene is possibly TRBD2 (5 bases). Per the germline V gene, CDR1 is SGHKS and CDR2 is YYEKEE (reference sequence). This CDR3 spans 12 amino acids. V was clipped by 4 bases and J by 7 bases, with 12 bases between them. Here the CDR3 DNA reads TGTGCCAGCAGCCCGCCTTCGGGGGAGCAGTACTTC. It translates to CASSPPSGEQYF.

The J gene is TRBJ2-7, the V gene TRBV27; D unresolved. V was clipped by 1 base and J by 4 bases, with 2 bases between them. The CDR3 totals 11 residues. CDR1 and CDR2 from the germline V gene are MNHEY and SMNVEV (reference sequence). Here the CDR3 reads CASSLWYEQYF. The CDR3 DNA follows: TGTGCCAGCAGTTTATGGTACGAGCAGTACTTC.

V is TRBV5-6 and J is TRBJ2-4; D may be TRBD2 (6 bases). Germline V gene sequence: CDR1 SGHDT, CDR2 YYEEEE. The CDR3 covers 14 residues. V lost 3 bases and J 12 bases, leaving 19 bases between the germline ends. CDR3 sequence (DNA): TGTGCCAGCAGCTCTGTCTTGTCCGGGAGTACTCAGTACTTC. Residues: CASSSVLSGSTQYF.

This chain's CDR3 is CASSLPQGALNTEAFF. CDR3 sequence (DNA): TGTGCCAGCAGTTTGCCACAGGGGGCACTTAACACTGAAGCTTTCTTT. The chain has TRBV28 and TRBJ1-1, with TRBD1 identical over 9 bases. The CDR3 spans 16 residues. V shed 3 bases, J shed 2 bases, and the junction held 7 bases outside the gene matches. Germline CDR1 reads MDHEN; CDR2 reads SYDVKM. Full variable domain (outside the CDR3, taken from reference TRBV28 and TRBJ1-1): DVKVTQSSRYLVKRTGEKVFLECVQDMDHENMFWYRQDPGLGLRLIYFSYDVKMKEKGDIPEGYSVSREKKERFSLILESASTNQTSMYLCASSLPQGALNTEAFFGQGTRLTVV.

The rearrangement uses TRBV4-3 and TRBJ2-1, with 7 bases identical to TRBD1. J gave up 1 base and V 2 bases, and 11 bases lay outside the gene matches. CDR3 length: 18 residues. Germline assignment: CDR1 LGHNA and CDR2 YSLEER. The CDR3 sequence: CASSQQHPGQKSYNEQFF. The CDR3 nucleotides read TGCGCCAGCAGCCAACAACACCCGGGACAGAAGTCCTACAATGAGCAGTTCTTC.

The CDR3 protein is CASRPGTGRVGTDTQYF. The DNA for the CDR3 is TGTGCCAGCAGGCCAGGTACAGGGCGGGTGGGCACAGATACGCAGTATTTT. The chain has TRBV2 and TRBJ2-3, with D possibly being TRBD1 (6 bases). Germline lookup yields CDR1 SNHLY and CDR2 FYNNEI. V gave up 6 bases and J gave up 1 base, with 20 bases separating them. The CDR3 loop spans 17 amino acids.